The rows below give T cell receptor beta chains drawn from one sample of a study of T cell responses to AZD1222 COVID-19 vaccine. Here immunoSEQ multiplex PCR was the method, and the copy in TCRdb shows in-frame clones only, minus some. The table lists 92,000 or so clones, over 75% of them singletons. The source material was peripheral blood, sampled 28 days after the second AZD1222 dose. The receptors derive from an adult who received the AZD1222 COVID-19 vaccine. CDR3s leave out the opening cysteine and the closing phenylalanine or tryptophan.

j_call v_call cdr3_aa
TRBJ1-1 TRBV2 ASSEYQVSLNTEAF
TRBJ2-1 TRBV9 ASSALGLSSYNEQF
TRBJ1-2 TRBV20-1 SASGRNGYT
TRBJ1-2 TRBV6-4 ASRKETSSRYGYT
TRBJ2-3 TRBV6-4 ASSDGLAGGPDTQY
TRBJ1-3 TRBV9 ASRRGSRDTIY
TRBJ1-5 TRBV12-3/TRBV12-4 ASSFDNQPQH
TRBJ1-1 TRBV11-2 ASSARQGAVTEAF
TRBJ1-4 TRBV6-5 AARWSTNEKLF
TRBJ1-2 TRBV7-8 ASSLIGRGQDGYT
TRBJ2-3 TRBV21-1 ASSKALTTGTPDTQY
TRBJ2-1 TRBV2 ASSGTRGYNEQF
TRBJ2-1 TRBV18 ASSPQRVEQF
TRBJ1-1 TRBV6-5 ASSTRQGAEAF
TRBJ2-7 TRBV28 ASRGGTGPSYEQY
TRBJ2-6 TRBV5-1 ASSPGLTSGANVLT
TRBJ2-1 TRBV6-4 ASSVLAGGYNEQF
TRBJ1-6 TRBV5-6 ASSLGAGGNSPLH
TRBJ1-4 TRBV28 ASSPPRQIEKLF
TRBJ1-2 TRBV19 ASSNPGGGGYGYT
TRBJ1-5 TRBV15 ATSIADRGRNQPQH
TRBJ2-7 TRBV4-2 ASSKDPPSVGEQY
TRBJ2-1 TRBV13 ASSLAGTTDNEQF
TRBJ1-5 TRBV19 ASSISRGTQQPQH
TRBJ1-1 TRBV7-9 ASSLLSGAATEAF
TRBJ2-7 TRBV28 ASNRGDQGEQY
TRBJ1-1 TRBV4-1 ASSQVHWNTEAF
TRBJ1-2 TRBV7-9 ASSFNLEPYGYT
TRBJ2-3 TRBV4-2 ASSLPTDTQY
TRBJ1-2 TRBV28 ASSLVTYGYT
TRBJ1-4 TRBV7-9 ASRAKGSVNEKLF
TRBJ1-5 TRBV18 ASSPTGDSNQPQH
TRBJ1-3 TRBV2 ASSQENSGNTIY
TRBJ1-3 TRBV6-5 ASSYWGTGNTIY
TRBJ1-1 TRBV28 ASRIGQREAF
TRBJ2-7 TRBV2 ASSEGSQSSYEQY
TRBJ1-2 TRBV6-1 ASSEGRGGYT
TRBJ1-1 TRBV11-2 ASSLPWTNEAF
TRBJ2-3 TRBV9 ASSARTSGGDTQY
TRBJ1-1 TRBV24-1 ATSDSGQGTTEAF
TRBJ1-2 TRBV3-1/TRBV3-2 ASSQRGRGEGYT
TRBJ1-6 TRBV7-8 ASSSGGSYNSPLH
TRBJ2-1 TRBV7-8 ASSEINNEQF
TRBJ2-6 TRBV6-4 ASSGDSSGANVLT
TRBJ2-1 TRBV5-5 ASSLPTVTYNEQF
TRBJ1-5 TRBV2 ASSTGSGNQPQH
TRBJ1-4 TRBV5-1 ASSSPGQGVEKLF
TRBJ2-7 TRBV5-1 ASSLTGSNYEQY
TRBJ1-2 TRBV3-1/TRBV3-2 ASSLTGGAYGYT
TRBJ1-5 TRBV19 ATWDYGDINQPQH